The T cell receptor (beta chain) under discussion was sequenced for a study of blood T cells in healthy people across ages. The extraction recovered at least 5 micrograms of total RNA per sample. The V and J ends lost 2 bases and 2 bases respectively, with 16 bases between them. The CDR3 length is 17 residues. Germline-derived CDR1 and CDR2 are SGHRS and YFSETQ. Together with a sample-barcoded 5' primer, a J-beta primer mix was included in a second PCR lasting roughly 6 to 12 cycles. TCRdb re-derived calls from the 5' RACE reads in MiXCR, one entry per CDR3 protein. The repertoire holds approximately 780,000 distinct CDR3 sequences, 20% to 30% seen once, with less than 3.5% in the top ten. The data were also submitted as part of a second study, on T cells of mothers and their children. Per that study: According to the study, all extracted RNA entered cDNA synthesis at roughly 1.5 ug per 15 ul. Biologically related mothers and children overlapped slightly more than unrelated pairs, a non-significant difference.

V usage is TRBV5-1 and J usage is TRBJ2-2; D perhaps matches TRBD1 (7 bases). This clonotype was obtained from a boy between 5 and 17 years old in good health. Sequencing input: blood. CDR3 in amino acids: CASSLTGAGGNTGELFF. The CDR3 region has the DNA TGCGCCAGCAGCTTAACAGGGGCCGGGGGTAACACCGGGGAGCTGTTTTTT.